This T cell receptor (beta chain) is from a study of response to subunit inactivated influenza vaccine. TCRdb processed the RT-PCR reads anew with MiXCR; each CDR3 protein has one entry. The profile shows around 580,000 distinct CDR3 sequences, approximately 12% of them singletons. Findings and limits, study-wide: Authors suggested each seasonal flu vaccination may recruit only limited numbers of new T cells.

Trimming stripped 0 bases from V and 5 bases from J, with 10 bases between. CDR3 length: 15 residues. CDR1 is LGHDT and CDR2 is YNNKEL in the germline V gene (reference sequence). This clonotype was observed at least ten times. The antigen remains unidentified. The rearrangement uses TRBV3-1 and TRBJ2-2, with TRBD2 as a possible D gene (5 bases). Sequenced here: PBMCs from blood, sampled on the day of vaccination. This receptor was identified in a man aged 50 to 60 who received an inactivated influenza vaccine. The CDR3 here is CASSQDPEATGELFF. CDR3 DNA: TGTGCCAGCAGCCAAGATCCGGAGGCTACCGGGGAGCTGTTTTTT.